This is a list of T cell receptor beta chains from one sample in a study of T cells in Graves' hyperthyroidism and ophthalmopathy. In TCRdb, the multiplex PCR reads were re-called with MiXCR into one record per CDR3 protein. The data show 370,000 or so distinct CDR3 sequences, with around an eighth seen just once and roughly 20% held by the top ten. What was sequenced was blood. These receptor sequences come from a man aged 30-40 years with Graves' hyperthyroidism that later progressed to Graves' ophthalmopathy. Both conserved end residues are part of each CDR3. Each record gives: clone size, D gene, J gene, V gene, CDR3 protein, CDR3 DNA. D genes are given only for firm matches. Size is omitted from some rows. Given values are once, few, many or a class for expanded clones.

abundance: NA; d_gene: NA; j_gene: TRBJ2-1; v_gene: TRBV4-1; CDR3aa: CASSQEPGVNEQFF; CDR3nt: TGCGCCAGCAGCCAAGAGCCAGGGGTGAATGAGCAGTTCTTC
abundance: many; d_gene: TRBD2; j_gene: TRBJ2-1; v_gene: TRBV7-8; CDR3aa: CASSWRPSGETSYNEQFF; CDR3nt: TGTGCCAGCAGCTGGCGCCCTAGCGGGGAGACCTCCTACAATGAGCAGTTCTTC
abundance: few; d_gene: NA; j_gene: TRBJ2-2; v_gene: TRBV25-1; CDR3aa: CASSRPEPGELFF; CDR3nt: TGTGCCAGCAGTCGACCTGAACCCGGGGAGCTGTTTTTT
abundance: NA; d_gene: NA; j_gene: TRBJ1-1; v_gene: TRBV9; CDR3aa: CASSVEGGGTEAFF; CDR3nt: TGTGCCAGCAGCGTAGAAGGGGGGGGCACTGAAGCTTTCTTT
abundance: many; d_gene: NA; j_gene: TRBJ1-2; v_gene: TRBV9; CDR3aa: CASSVGTDSTYGYTF; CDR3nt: TGTGCCAGCAGCGTAGGAACGGATTCTACTTATGGCTACACCTTC
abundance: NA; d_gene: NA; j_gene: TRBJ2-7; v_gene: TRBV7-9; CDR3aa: CASSSKDGSYEQYF; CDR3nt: TGTGCCAGCAGCTCGAAGGACGGCTCCTACGAGCAGTACTTC
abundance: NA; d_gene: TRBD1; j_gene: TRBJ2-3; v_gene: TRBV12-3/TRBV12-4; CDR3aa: CASSYRRTGRTDTQYF; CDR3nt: TGTGCCAGCAGTTACCGAAGGACAGGGAGGACAGATACGCAGTATTTT
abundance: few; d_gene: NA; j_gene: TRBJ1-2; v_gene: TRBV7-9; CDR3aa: CASSLAGALYGYTF; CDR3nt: TGTGCCAGCAGCTTAGCTGGAGCCCTCTATGGCTACACCTTC
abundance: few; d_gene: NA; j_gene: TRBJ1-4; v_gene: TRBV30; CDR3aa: CAWDRGSQEEKLFF; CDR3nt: TGTGCCTGGGACCGGGGATCTCAGGAAGAAAAACTGTTTTTT
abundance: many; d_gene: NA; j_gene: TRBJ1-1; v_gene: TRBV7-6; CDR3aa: CASKRELNTEAFF; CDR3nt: TGTGCCAGTAAGCGGGAATTGAACACTGAAGCTTTCTTT
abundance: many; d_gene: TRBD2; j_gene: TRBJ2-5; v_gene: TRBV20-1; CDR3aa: CSAFYGVAGGQYF; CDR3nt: TGCAGTGCCTTTTACGGGGTAGCGGGGGGTCAGTACTTC
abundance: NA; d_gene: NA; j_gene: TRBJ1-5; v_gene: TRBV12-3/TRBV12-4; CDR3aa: CASSFSGPSNQPQHF; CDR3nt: TGTGCCAGCAGTTTTTCCGGACCCAGCAATCAGCCCCAGCATTTT
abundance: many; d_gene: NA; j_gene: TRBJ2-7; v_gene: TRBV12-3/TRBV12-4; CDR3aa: CASSPARVRGYEQYF; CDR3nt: TGTGCCAGCAGCCCCGCCAGGGTCCGGGGTTACGAGCAGTACTTC
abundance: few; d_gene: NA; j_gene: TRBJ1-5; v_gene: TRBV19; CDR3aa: CASSRRDQPQHF; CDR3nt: TGTGCCAGTAGTCGGAGGGATCAGCCCCAGCATTTT
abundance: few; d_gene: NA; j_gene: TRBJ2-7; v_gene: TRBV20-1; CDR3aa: CSARDQGLLYEQYF; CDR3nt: TGCAGTGCTAGAGATCAGGGACTGCTCTACGAGCAGTACTTC
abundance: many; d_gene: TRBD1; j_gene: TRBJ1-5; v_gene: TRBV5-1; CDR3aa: CASSGGTGGNQPQHF; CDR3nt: TGCGCCAGCAGCGGCGGGACAGGAGGTAATCAGCCCCAGCATTTT
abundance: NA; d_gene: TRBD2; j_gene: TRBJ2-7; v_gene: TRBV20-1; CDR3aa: CSALAGGPLSYEQYF; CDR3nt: TGCAGTGCACTAGCGGGGGGGCCACTGTCCTACGAGCAGTACTTC
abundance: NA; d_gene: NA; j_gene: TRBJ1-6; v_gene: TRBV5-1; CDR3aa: CASSSRDGYNSPLHF; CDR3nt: TGCGCCAGCAGCTCCAGGGACGGCTATAATTCACCCCTCCACTTT
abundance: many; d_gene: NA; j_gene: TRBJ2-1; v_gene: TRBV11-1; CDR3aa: CASSLVGQGLNEQFF; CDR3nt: TGTGCCAGCAGCTTAGTCGGGCAGGGCCTGAATGAGCAGTTCTTC
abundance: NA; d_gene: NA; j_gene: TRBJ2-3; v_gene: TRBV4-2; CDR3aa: CASSQARTTDTQYF; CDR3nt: TGTGCCAGCAGCCAAGCACGCACCACAGATACGCAGTATTTT
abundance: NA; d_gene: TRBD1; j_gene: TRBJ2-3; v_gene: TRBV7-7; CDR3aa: CASSLTGQGGDTQYF; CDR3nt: TGTGCTAGCAGCTTAACGGGACAGGGTGGAGATACGCAGTATTTT
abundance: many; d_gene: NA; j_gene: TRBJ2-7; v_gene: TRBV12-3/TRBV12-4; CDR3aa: CASKPTEGVHEQYF; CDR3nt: TGTGCCAGCAAACCTACAGAGGGGGTCCACGAGCAGTACTTC
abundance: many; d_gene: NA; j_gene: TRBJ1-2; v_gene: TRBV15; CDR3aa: CATSRGQIYGYTF; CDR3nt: TGTGCCACCAGCAGAGGGCAGATCTATGGCTACACCTTC
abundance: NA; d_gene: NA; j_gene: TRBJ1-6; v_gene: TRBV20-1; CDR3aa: CSARGVGASNSPLHF; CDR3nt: TGCAGTGCTAGAGGGGTGGGGGCTTCTAATTCACCCCTCCACTTT
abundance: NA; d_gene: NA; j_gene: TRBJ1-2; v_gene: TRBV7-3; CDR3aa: CASSSGTLLNYGYTF; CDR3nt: TGTGCCAGCAGCTCCGGGACATTACTTAACTATGGCTACACCTTC
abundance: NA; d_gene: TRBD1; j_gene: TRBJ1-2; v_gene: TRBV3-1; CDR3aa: CASSQVGGGQGVRGYGYTF; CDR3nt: TGTGCCAGCAGCCAAGTGGGGGGGGGACAGGGTGTTCGCGGCTATGGCTACACCTTC
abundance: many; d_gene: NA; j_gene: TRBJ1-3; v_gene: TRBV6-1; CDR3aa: CASSLLGEGNTIYF; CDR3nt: TGTGCCAGCAGTCTCCTCGGGGAAGGAAACACCATATATTTT
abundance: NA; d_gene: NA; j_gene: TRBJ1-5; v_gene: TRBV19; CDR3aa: CASSWGVDQPQHF; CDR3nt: TGTGCCAGTAGTTGGGGGGTTGATCAGCCCCAGCATTTT
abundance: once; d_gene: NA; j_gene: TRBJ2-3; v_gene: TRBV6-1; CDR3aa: CASSVARSTDTQYF; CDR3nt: TGTGCCAGCAGTGTAGCGAGAAGCACAGATACGCAGTATTTT
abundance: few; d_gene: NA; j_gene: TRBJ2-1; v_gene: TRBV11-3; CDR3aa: CASSLGDGGYEQFF; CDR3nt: TGTGCCAGCAGCCTAGGGGATGGGGGGTATGAGCAGTTCTTC
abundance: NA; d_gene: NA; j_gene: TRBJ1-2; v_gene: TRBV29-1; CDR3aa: CSVNRVNYGYTF; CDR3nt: TGCAGCGTGAACAGGGTTAACTATGGCTACACCTTC
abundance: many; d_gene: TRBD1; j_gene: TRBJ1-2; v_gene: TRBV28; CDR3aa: CASSLFASGGWTNYGYTF; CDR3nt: TGTGCCAGCAGTTTATTTGCGTCAGGGGGATGGACTAACTATGGCTACACCTTC
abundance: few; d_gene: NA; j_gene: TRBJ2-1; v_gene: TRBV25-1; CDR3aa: CASSVSQGHHEQFF; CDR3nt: TGTGCCAGCAGTGTCTCCCAGGGACACCATGAGCAGTTCTTC
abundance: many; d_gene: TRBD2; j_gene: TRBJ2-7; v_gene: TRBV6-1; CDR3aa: CASSISGGRLYEQYF; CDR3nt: TGTGCCAGCAGCATTAGCGGGGGCCGCCTCTACGAGCAGTACTTC
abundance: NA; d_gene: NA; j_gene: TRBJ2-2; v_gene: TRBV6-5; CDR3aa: CASSYRTTNTGELFF; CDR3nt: TGTGCCAGCAGTTACAGGACTACGAACACCGGGGAGCTGTTTTTT
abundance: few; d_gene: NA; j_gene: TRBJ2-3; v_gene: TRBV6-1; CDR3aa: CASSEFGGTDTQYF; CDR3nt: TGTGCCAGCAGTGAATTCGGGGGCACCGATACGCAGTATTTT
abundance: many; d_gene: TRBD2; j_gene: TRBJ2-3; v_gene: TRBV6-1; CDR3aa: CASTVAGGADTQYF; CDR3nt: TGTGCCAGCACTGTAGCGGGGGGCGCAGATACGCAGTATTTT
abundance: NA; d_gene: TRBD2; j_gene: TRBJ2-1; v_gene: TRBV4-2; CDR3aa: CASSQEGGLPKQFF; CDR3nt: TGTGCCAGCAGCCAAGAGGGGGGACTACCAAAGCAGTTCTTC
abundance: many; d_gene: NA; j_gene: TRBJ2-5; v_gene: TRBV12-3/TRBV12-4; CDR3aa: CASSSAWKETQYF; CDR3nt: TGTGCCAGCAGTTCCGCCTGGAAGGAGACCCAGTACTTC
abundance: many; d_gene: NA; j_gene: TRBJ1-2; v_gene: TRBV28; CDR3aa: CASLRTTEYGYTF; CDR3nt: TGTGCCAGTCTAAGGACAACCGAATATGGCTACACCTTC
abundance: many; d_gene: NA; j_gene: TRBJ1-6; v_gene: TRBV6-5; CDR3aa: CASSYAGGGGSPLHF; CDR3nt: TGTGCCAGCAGTTACGCAGGCGGGGGCGGCTCACCCCTCCACTTT
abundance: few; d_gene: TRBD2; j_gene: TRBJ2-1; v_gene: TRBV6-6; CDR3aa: CASSYPAGGGNEQFF; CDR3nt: TGTGCCAGCAGTTACCCTGCGGGAGGCGGCAATGAGCAGTTCTTC
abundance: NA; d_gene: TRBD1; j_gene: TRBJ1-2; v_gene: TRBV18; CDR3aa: CASSPRTGVGYTF; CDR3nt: TGTGCCAGCTCACCCCGGACAGGGGTTGGCTACACCTTC
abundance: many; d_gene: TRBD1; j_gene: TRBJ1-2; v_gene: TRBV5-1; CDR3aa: CASSLGGGRNYGYTF; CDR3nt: TGTGCCAGCAGCTTAGGAGGGGGCAGGAACTATGGCTACACCTTC
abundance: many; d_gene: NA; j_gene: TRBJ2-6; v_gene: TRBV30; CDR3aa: CAWSRRLGNVLTF; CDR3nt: TGTGCCTGGAGTAGACGCTTGGGCAACGTCCTGACTTTC
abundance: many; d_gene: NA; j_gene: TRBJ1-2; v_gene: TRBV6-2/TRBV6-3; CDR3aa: CASSSSPYRYGYTF; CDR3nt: TGTGCCAGCAGTTCCTCTCCCTACCGCTATGGCTACACCTTC
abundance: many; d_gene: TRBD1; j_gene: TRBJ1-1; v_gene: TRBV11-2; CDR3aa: CASSPGTDGKMNTEAFF; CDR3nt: TGTGCCAGCAGCCCCGGGACAGATGGGAAGATGAACACTGAAGCTTTCTTT
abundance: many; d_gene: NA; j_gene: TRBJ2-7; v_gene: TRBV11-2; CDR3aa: CASSLGTYNPYEQYF; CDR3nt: TGTGCCAGCAGCTTAGGCACATACAATCCCTACGAGCAGTACTTC
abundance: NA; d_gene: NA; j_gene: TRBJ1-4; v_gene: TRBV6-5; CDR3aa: CASSYLGSEKLFF; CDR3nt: TGTGCCAGCAGTTACTTGGGGAGTGAAAAACTGTTTTTT
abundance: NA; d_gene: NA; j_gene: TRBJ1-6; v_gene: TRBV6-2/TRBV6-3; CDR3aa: CASNGQQSSYNSPLHF; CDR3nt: TGTGCCAGCAATGGACAGCAGAGCTCCTATAATTCACCCCTCCACTTT
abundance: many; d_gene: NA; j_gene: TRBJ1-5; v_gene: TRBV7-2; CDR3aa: CASSLQRDQPQHF; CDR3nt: TGTGCCAGCAGCTTGCAGAGGGATCAGCCCCAGCATTTT